This T cell receptor beta chain is from a study of T cell repertoires in cytomegalovirus infection. Across the study: Both a matching HLA type and CMV infection were indicated by public TCR beta signatures. Study results and caveats: Dominating the ex vivo response were HLA-C-restricted CMV-specific TCR beta clonotypes. The cumulative frequency of public TCR beta families identified carriers of CMV plus the relevant HLA.

Trimming stripped 6 bases from V and 0 bases from J, with 11 bases between. The CDR3 spans 14 residues. The germline V gene has CDR1 MNHEY and CDR2 SVGAGI. This clonotype was found a few times. No antigen is known for it. A single record per CDR3 protein comes from TCRdb applying MiXCR to the reads. This table has roughly 230,000 distinct CDR3 sequences, under 25% appearing once. The chain recombines TRBV6-5 with TRBJ1-1, with a tentative D call TRBD1 (6 bases). The TCR was taken from a human donor in good health (CMV status not recorded). Some clones in this sample may be carry-over from other donors' samples. Sequencing was done on a sample of CD8+ T cells from PBMCs. The CDR3 region has the DNA TGTGCCAGCAGCCGCGACAGGTTGAACACTGAAGCTTTCTTT. Its protein is CASSRDRLNTEAFF.